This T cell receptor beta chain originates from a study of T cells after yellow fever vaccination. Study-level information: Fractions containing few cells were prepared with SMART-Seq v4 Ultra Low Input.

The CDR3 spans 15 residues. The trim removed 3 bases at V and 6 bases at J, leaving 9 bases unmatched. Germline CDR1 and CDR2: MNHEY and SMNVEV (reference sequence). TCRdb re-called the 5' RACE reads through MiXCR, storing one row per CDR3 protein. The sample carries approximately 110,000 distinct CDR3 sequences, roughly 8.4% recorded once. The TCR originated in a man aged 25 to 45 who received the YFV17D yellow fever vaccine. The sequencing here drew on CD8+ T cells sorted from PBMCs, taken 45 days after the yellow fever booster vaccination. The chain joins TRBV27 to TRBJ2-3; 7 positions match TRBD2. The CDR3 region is CASSFIVGEGDTQYF. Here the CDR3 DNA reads TGTGCCAGCAGTTTTATTGTTGGGGAGGGGGATACGCAGTATTTT.